Shown below are 3 T cell receptor beta chains from a single sample sequenced in a study of shared clonotypes between healthy human individuals. Only in-frame clones appear in the TCRdb table, and some are missing; sequencing was by immunoSEQ multiplex PCR. The repertoire has 450,000 to 500,000 clones, around 80% of them found once; the top ten carry less than 15%. Specimen: PBMCs. Source of these receptors: a woman aged 35 to 49 in good health. Some clones in this sample may be carry-over from other donors' samples.

The rearrangement links TRBV29-1 to TRBJ1-2, with 9 bases fitting TRBD1. After removal of 7 bases from V and 5 bases from J, the junction contained 2 bases not matched to a gene. Germline assignment: CDR1 SQVTM and CDR2 ANQGSEA. This CDR3 contains 11 residues. The CDR3 coding sequence is TGCAGCGCGGGACAGGGTTATGGCTACACCTTC. Amino acids: CSAGQGYGYTF.

This clone was picked up one time. The chain couples TRBV27 to TRBJ2-1; the D gene could be TRBD1 or TRBD2 (5 bases each). The germline V gene has CDR1 MNHEY and CDR2 SMNVEV (reference sequence). Trimming cost V 2 bases and J 0 bases, with 20 bases left between them. This CDR3 has 19 residues. The CDR3 sequence: CASSLGSRGSLSSYNEQFF. The CDR3 nucleotides read TGTGCCAGCAGTTTAGGATCCCGGGGCAGTCTAAGCTCCTACAATGAGCAGTTCTTC.

The rearrangement joins TRBV27 to TRBJ2-2; D is undetermined. The CDR3 has 13 amino acids. Trimming cost V 1 base and J 7 bases, with 7 bases left between them. In germline, CDR1 is MNHEY, CDR2 SMNVEV (reference sequence). As DNA, the CDR3 is TGTGCCAGCAGTTTATGGGGTAACGGGGAGCTGTTTTTT. The encoded protein is CASSLWGNGELFF.